This T cell receptor beta chain originates from a study of identical twins. MiXCR, run by TCRdb on the 5' RACE reads, gives a single entry per CDR3 protein. In the table there are some 250,000 distinct CDR3 sequences, more than 9.5% of which are singletons. In germline, CDR1 is SGHNT, CDR2 YYREEE (reference sequence). V shed 7 bases, J shed 2 bases, and the junction held 6 bases outside the gene matches. There are 15 residues in the CDR3. This clonotype was detected only a few times. These sequences were also reported in another study, on yellow fever vaccine responses in identical twins. This second report adds: Twins' T cell vaccine responses reportedly looked partly convergent, partly personalized.

The chain carries TRBV5-4 and TRBJ2-3; 11 bases are a match to TRBD1. The source is a woman in her late teens or twenties in good health. The sample consisted of memory (CD45RO+) T cells sorted from blood. The chain's CDR3 is CASGRTGGYTDTQYF. CDR3 DNA sequence: TGTGCCAGCGGTCGGACAGGGGGCTACACAGATACGCAGTATTTT.